This T cell receptor beta chain came from a study of T cells in Graves' hyperthyroidism and ophthalmopathy. This CDR3 comprises 15 residues. V was pared by 0 bases and J by 3 bases, with 4 bases of the junction left unmatched. From germline, CDR1 is SGHRS and CDR2 YFSETQ. TCR beta CDR3 region amplification was performed from RNA transcripts. Initially, a first-round RT-PCR of the TCR CDR3 employed the HTBI primer set. In TCRdb, the multiplex PCR reads were re-called with MiXCR into one record per CDR3 protein. The sample lists about 560,000 distinct CDR3 sequences, around 15% occurring once. Hyperthyroidism of Graves' type that showed no ophthalmopathy progression within 18 months was stable. Uncontrolled infections, other autoimmune diseases, pregnancy or lactation led to exclusion of patients. Orbital computed tomography and thyroid ultrasound, together with serum TRAb and thyroxine and clinical symptoms, were used for diagnoses. PBMCs were obtained from approximately 10 ml fresh peripheral blood.

The material sequenced was blood. This sequence was found in a woman aged 40 to 50 with Graves' hyperthyroidism. This chain links TRBV5-1 with TRBJ2-7; 9 bases agree with TRBD1. The CDR3 region has the DNA TGCGCCAGCAGCTTGGCGTCGGGACAGGGCTACGAGCAGTACTTC. Its translation is CASSLASGQGYEQYF.